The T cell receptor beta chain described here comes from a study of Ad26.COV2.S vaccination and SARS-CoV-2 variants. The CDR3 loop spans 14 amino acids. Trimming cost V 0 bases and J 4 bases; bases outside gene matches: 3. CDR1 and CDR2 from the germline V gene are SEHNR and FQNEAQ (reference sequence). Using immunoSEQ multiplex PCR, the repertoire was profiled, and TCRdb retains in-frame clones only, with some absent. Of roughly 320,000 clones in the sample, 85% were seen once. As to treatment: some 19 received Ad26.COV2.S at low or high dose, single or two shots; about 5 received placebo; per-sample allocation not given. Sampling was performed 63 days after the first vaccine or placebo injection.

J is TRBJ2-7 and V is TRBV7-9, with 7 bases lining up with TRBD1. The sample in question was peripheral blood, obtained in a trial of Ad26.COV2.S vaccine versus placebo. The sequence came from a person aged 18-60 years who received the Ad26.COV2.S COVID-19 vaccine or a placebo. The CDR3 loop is CASSLAGRGYEQYF. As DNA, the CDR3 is TGTGCCAGCAGCTTAGCGGGCAGGGGGTACGAGCAGTACTTC.